By sample fraction, the clone carrying this T cell receptor beta chain is medium-sized. Its specificity is not known. Live CD3+CD8+TCRalphabeta+ cells were sorted into four subsets by PD-1 and/or TIGIT. The data stem from a study of circulating CD8 cells and anti-PD-1 response in melanoma. Findings and limits, study-wide: Generally, no replicate experiments were performed.

Each library started from 15 ng of total RNA using the QIAseq Immune Repertoire TCR panel. Each CDR3 protein is one row after TCRdb ran MiXCR on the reads. This sample yields about 560 distinct CDR3 sequences, of which almost 10% are seen a single time; approximately 37% belongs to the top ten. Per germline, CDR1 SGHTA and CDR2 FQGNSA. Trimming removed 4 bases at V and 4 bases at J, with 18 bases between. The CDR3 runs to 16 residues. The chain is built from TRBV7-2 and TRBJ2-3, with D uncertain. The material sequenced was CD8+ T cells from PBMCs, taken at baseline or after one month of anti-PD-1 therapy (not recorded which). The receptor was isolated from a human donor with melanoma. CDR3 nucleotides: TGTGCCAGCAGCTCCCCTGTGGGCCCCGCGGCAGATACGCAGTATTTT. It codes for CASSSPVGPAADTQYF.